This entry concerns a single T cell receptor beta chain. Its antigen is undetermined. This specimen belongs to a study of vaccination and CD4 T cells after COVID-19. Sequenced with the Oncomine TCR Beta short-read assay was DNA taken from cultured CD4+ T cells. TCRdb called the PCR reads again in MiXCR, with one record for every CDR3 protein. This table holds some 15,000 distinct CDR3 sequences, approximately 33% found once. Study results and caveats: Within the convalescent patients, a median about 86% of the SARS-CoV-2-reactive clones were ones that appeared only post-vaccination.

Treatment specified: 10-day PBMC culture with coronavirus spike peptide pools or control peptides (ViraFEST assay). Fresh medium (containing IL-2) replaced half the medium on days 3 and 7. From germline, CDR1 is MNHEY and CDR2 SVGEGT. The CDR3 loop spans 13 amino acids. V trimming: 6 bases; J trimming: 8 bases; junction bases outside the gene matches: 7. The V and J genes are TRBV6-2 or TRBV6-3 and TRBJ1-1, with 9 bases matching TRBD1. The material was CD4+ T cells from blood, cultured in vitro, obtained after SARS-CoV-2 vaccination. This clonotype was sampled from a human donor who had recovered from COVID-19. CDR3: CASRDRGDREAFF. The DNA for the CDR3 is TGTGCCAGCAGAGACAGGGGGGACCGGGAAGCTTTCTTT.